These 28 T cell receptor beta chains originate from one sample sequenced in a study of T cells in Graves' hyperthyroidism and ophthalmopathy. RNA transcripts provided the source from which TCR beta CDR3 regions were amplified. HTBI primers drove first-round RT-PCR of the TCR CDR3. One entry per CDR3 protein results from TCRdb running MiXCR on the multiplex PCR reads. This sample has around 350,000 distinct CDR3 sequences, with approximately 13% found just once. The sequenced material came from blood. These receptors were collected from a woman younger than 35 with Graves' hyperthyroidism.

This clonotype showed up many times. V and J are TRBV7-8 and TRBJ2-5; possibly TRBD1 for D (5 bases). V lost 6 bases and J 4 bases, leaving 18 bases between the germline ends. Germline CDR1 and CDR2: SGHVS and FQNEAQ. The CDR3 is made up of 15 amino acids. The CDR3 region has the DNA TGTGCCAGCAGTACCCGCGACCTGGGGCCAGAGACCCAGTACTTC. As protein: CASSTRDLGPETQYF. Filled out from reference TRBV7-8 and TRBJ2-5, the complete variable domain reads GAGVSQSPRYKVAKRGQDVALRCDPISGHVSLFWYQQALGQGPEFLTYFQNEAQLDKSGLPSDRFFAERPEGSVSTLKIQRTQQEDSAVYLCASSTRDLGPETQYFGPGTRLLVL.

There are many counts of this clonotype. The chain joins TRBV2 to TRBJ2-7, with unresolved D. The germline V gene has CDR1 SNHLY and CDR2 FYNNEI. The V end lost 3 bases, the J end lost 2 bases, and 11 bases lay between the germline ends. The CDR3 consists of 14 residues. CDR3 nucleotide sequence: TGTGCCAGCAGTGACACTGTAGGACCCTACGAGCAGTACTTC. This sequence encodes CASSDTVGPYEQYF.

This clonotype was seen ten or more times. V gene TRBV7-2 combines with J gene TRBJ2-3; 9 bases agree with TRBD2. Unmatched junction bases numbered 8, after V lost 0 bases and J lost 7 bases. CDR3 size: 16 residues. CDR1 is SGHTA, CDR2 FQGNSA, per germline. CDR3 sequence (DNA): TGTGCCAGCAGCTTAGCGAAACGACTAGCGGACCATACGCAGTATTTT. Amino acid sequence: CASSLAKRLADHTQYF.

This clonotype has just a few counts. The chain is built from TRBV24-1 and TRBJ2-5, with D perhaps TRBD1 (5 bases). CDR1 and CDR2 from the germline V gene are KGHDR and SFDVKD. This CDR3 spans 17 amino acids. The germline V and J ends were trimmed by 3 bases and 5 bases, with 21 bases remaining between them. In nucleotides, the CDR3 is TGTGCCACCAGTGATGCTTCCGTTGACAGAGGATGGGAGACCCAGTACTTC. This encodes CATSDASVDRGWETQYF.

The table lists this clonotype with many counts. This chain connects TRBV20-1 to TRBJ2-1; weak D call: TRBD1 (5 bases). The CDR3 runs to 14 residues. CDR1 and CDR2 from the germline V gene are DFQATT and SNEGSKA (reference sequence). The ends were cut back, 8 bases at V and 0 bases at J, with 14 bases in the middle. The CDR3 reads CSPSDDSSYNEQFF. CDR3 DNA sequence: TGCAGTCCTTCGGACGACAGCTCCTACAATGAGCAGTTCTTC.

This clonotype appeared many times. The chain links TRBV24-1 to TRBJ1-4; no clear D. Looked up from germline, CDR1 is KGHDR and CDR2 is SFDVKD. Trimming pared 8 bases from V and 7 bases from J, leaving 10 bases between. There are 12 residues in the CDR3. CDR3 sequence: CATKTTSEKLFF. Here the CDR3 DNA reads TGTGCCACCAAGACGACAAGTGAAAAACTGTTTTTT.

Points on this clonotype: Since a much larger clone is just one base distant, this may be a read error. V gene TRBV3-1 combines with J gene TRBJ1-6, with TRBD1 matching 7 bases. Germline V lookup: CDR1 LGHDT, CDR2 YNNKEL (reference sequence). This CDR3 is built from 14 residues. CDR3 coding DNA: TGTGCCTGCAGCCTGGGACAGCTTAATTCACCCCTCCACTTT. It codes for CACSLGQLNSPLHF. The entire variable domain, with the rest obtained from reference TRBV3-1 and TRBJ1-6, is as follows: DTAVSQTPKYLVTQMGNDKSIKCEQNLGHDTMYWYKQDSKKFLKIMFSYNNKELIINETVPNRFSPKSPDKAHLNLHINSLELGDSAVYFCACSLGQLNSPLHFGNGTRLTVT.

This chain links TRBV20-1 with TRBJ2-3; 9 positions agree with TRBD2. The CDR3 is 14 amino acids. Germline V lookup: CDR1 DFQATT, CDR2 SNEGSKA (reference sequence). Unmatched junction bases numbered 7, after V lost 4 bases and J lost 5 bases. Here the CDR3 reads CSATFGGGGDTQYF. The CDR3 DNA sequence: TGCAGTGCTACTTTTGGCGGGGGGGGAGATACGCAGTATTTT.

This clonotype was seen repeatedly, ten times or more. The rearrangement joins TRBV11-3 to TRBJ2-2, with D uncertain. V lost 5 bases to trimming and J lost 7 bases, with 14 bases between them. Germline V gives CDR1 SGHNT, CDR2 YENEEA. The CDR3 consists of 14 residues. The CDR3 loop is CASSPGLSGGELFF. CDR3 bases: TGTGCCAGCAGCCCCGGGCTCTCCGGCGGGGAGCTGTTTTTT.

This clonotype was detected many times. The chain joins TRBV7-9 to TRBJ2-7; TRBD2 matches at 7 bases. The junction had 11 bases not matched to a gene; V was cut back by 3 bases and J by 6 bases. From germline, CDR1 is SEHNR and CDR2 FQNEAQ (reference sequence). The CDR3 is 15 residues long. CDR3 amino acids: CASSFSVRWGGEQYF. DNA for the CDR3: TGTGCCAGCAGCTTTTCAGTACGGTGGGGGGGCGAGCAGTACTTC. The full variable domain, in which reference TRBV7-9 and TRBJ2-7 provide the parts outside the CDR3, is DTGVSQNPRHKITKRGQNVTFRCDPISEHNRLYWYRQTLGQGPEFLTYFQNEAQLEKSRLLSDRFSAERPKGSFSTLEIQRTEQGDSAMYLCASSFSVRWGGEQYFGPGTRLTVT.

This clonotype was picked up many times. The chain combines TRBV9 with TRBJ2-7; 8 positions agree with TRBD1. The CDR3 loop spans 15 amino acids. Germline CDR1 reads SGDLS; CDR2 reads YYNGEE. Trimming removed 0 bases from V and 4 bases from J; junction bases left unmatched: 6. DNA for the CDR3: TGTGCCAGCAGCGTAGCGTGGGGACAGGCGTACGAGCAGTACTTC. Residues: CASSVAWGQAYEQYF. Combining the CDR3 with reference TRBV9 and TRBJ2-7 gives the whole variable domain DSGVTQTPKHLITATGQRVTLRCSPRSGDLSVYWYQQSLDQGLQFLIQYYNGEERAKGNILERFSAQQFPDLHSELNLSSLELGDSALYFCASSVAWGQAYEQYFGPGTRLTVT.

This clonotype was counted ten times or more. The V call is TRBV3-1, the J call TRBJ2-1; 7 nucleotides agree with TRBD2. Germline-derived CDR1 and CDR2 are LGHDT and YNNKEL (reference sequence). The CDR3 runs 16 residues. Trimming took 1 base from V and 6 from J; bases not matched to a gene: 9. CDR3 bases: TGTGCCAGCAGCCAAGTTCGCGGGAGCTTTGGCAATGAGCAGTTCTTC. Residues: CASSQVRGSFGNEQFF.

Ten or more counts support this clonotype. The chain links TRBV5-4 to TRBJ1-5; 10 bases agree with TRBD1. The V gene's germline CDR1 is SGHNT and CDR2 YYREEE (reference sequence). This CDR3 region has 16 residues. The V and J ends lost 4 bases and 1 base, in that order; junction bases with no gene match: 5. The CDR3 bases are TGTGCCAGCAGCATCGACAGGGGGCAGAGCAATCAGCCCCAGCATTTT. Protein: CASSIDRGQSNQPQHF.

The rearrangement uses TRBV6-1 and TRBJ1-4, with 9 bases lining up with TRBD1. Germline CDR1 is MNHNS and CDR2 is SASEGT. This CDR3 has 13 amino acids. V lost 5 bases and J lost 6; bases outside the gene matches: 1. As DNA, the CDR3 is TGTGCCAGCAGTCGGGACAGGGATGAAAAACTGTTTTTT. Amino acids: CASSRDRDEKLFF.

This clonotype was observed a few times. The rearrangement uses TRBV5-4 and TRBJ2-2; 8 bases agree with TRBD1. The junction had 7 bases not matched to a gene; V was cut back by 5 bases and J by 1 base. Germline V gene data show CDR1 as SGHNT and CDR2 as YYREEE (reference sequence). The CDR3 spans 16 residues. The CDR3 here is CASRTGQGRNTGELFF. CDR3 nucleotides: TGTGCCAGCAGGACCGGACAGGGCCGGAACACCGGGGAGCTGTTTTTT.

The rearrangement joins TRBV19 to TRBJ1-2; no clear D gene. The germline V and J ends were trimmed by 5 bases and 3 bases, with 13 bases remaining between them. The germline gives CDR1 LNHDA, CDR2 SQIVND (reference sequence). This CDR3 has 14 residues. Here the CDR3 DNA reads TGTGCCAGTAGTGGTCCGGGCCCGGACTATGGCTACACCTTC. Protein sequence: CASSGPGPDYGYTF.

This clonotype was recorded many times. The chain is built from TRBV20-1 and TRBJ1-1; D not certain. This CDR3 has 12 amino acids. Germline V gene lookup returns CDR1 DFQATT and CDR2 SNEGSKA (reference sequence). V was shortened by 3 bases and J by 3 bases, with 8 bases between the two germline ends. The CDR3 DNA follows: TGCAGTGCTAGGGCTGGGGACACTGAAGCTTTCTTT. It is translated as CSARAGDTEAFF.

In the case of this clonotype: A much more abundant neighbour one base away suggests this may be a read error. The J gene is TRBJ1-1, the V gene TRBV5-5; 8 bases fit TRBD1. This CDR3 region has 13 residues. CDR1 is SGHKS, CDR2 YYEKEE, per germline (reference sequence). CDR3 DNA sequence: TGTACCAGCAGCCACCTACAGGGGGGTGAAGCTTTCTTT. It yields the protein CTSSHLQGGEAFF.

The chain is built from TRBV5-6 and TRBJ2-2, with a possible D match to TRBD1 (6 bases). CDR1 and CDR2 (germline): SGHDT, YYEEEE. The V and J ends lost 4 bases and 4 bases respectively, with 14 bases between them. This CDR3 spans 15 amino acids. CDR3: CASSPLQGFTGELFF. The DNA of the CDR3 is TGTGCCAGCAGCCCTTTACAGGGTTTCACCGGGGAGCTGTTTTTT.

The table lists this clonotype with many counts. The chain has TRBV2 and TRBJ2-7; tentatively, D is TRBD2 (5 bases). Per germline, CDR1 SNHLY and CDR2 FYNNEI. This CDR3 is built from 14 residues. Deletions cut 8 bases from V and 0 bases from J, with 14 bases between. CDR3 bases: TGTGCCAGCCTTCAGACTACGAGCTCCTACGAGCAGTACTTC. Translated, it gives CASLQTTSSYEQYF.

This clonotype was seen at least ten times. The chain combines TRBV5-1 with TRBJ2-7; TRBD1 is a possible D gene (7 bases). The germline V gene has CDR1 SGHRS and CDR2 YFSETQ. V was clipped by 4 bases and J by 3 bases, with 14 bases between them. The CDR3 runs to 14 residues. The CDR3 DNA sequence: TGCGCCAGCAGCGGCGGGACAGTTGGCTACGAGCAGTACTTC. Its protein is CASSGGTVGYEQYF.

In this sample, this clonotype turned up a few times. A single base separates this from a much larger clone, so it may be a read error. The V and J genes are TRBV5-1 and TRBJ1-2, with D maybe TRBD1 (5 bases). Trimming shortened V by 4 bases and J by 6 bases, and 16 bases separated the two germline ends. The CDR3 is 14 amino acids. Per the germline V gene, CDR1 is SGHRS and CDR2 is YFSETQ. The CDR3 region has the DNA TGCGCCAGCAGCGGAGAGGGGATTCGCCATGGCTACACCTTC. It codes for CASSGEGIRHGYTF. Combining the CDR3 with reference TRBV5-1 and TRBJ1-2 gives the whole variable domain KAGVTQTPRYLIKTRGQQVTLSCSPISGHRSVSWYQQTPGQGLQFLFEYFSETQRNKGNFPGRFSGRQFSNSRSEMNVSTLELGDSALYLCASSGEGIRHGYTFGSGTRLTVV.

This clonotype was detected many times. This chain's CDR3 is CASRPGTGLNTEAFF. The CDR3 coding sequence is TGTGCCAGCAGACCCGGGACAGGCTTGAACACTGAAGCTTTCTTT. V gene TRBV12-3 or TRBV12-4 combines with J gene TRBJ1-1; 8 nucleotides agree with TRBD1. The CDR3 covers 15 residues. The V segment lost 6 bases and the J segment 0 bases; nucleotides outside the gene matches: 6.

This clonotype was seen ten or more times. The chain recombines TRBV18 with TRBJ2-2; the match to TRBD2 covers 13 bases. Germline CDR1 KGHSH, CDR2 LQKENI. The trim removed 2 bases at V and 6 bases at J, leaving 3 bases unmatched. The CDR3 consists of 16 residues. CDR3 DNA sequence: TGTGCCAGCTCACCAAGGACTAGCGGGAGCGCCGGGGAGCTGTTTTTT. Protein sequence: CASSPRTSGSAGELFF.

This clonotype was recorded many times. The DNA for the CDR3 is TGTGCCACTAAGACAGGGTTGTCTAATGAGCAGTTCTTC. Its protein is CATKTGLSNEQFF. The rearrangement uses TRBV13 and TRBJ2-1; 7 bases align to TRBD1. V was clipped by 10 bases and J by 7 bases; unmatched bases: 10. CDR1 and CDR2 (germline): PRHDT, FYEKMQ (reference sequence). CDR3 length equals 13 residues.

As to this clonotype: This may stem from a read error, because a much larger clone lies one nucleotide away. This sequence joins TRBV24-1 and TRBJ2-3, with 12 bases lining up with TRBD2. V dropped 5 bases and J dropped 3; count of bases not matched to a gene: 8. CDR3 length: 17 amino acids. Germline CDR1 reads KGHDR; CDR2 reads SFDVKD. The DNA for the CDR3 is TGTGCCACCAGTGGCCGACCGACTAGCGGGAGTACAGATACGCAGTATTTT. This sequence encodes CATSGRPTSGSTDTQYF.

Ten or more counts support this clonotype. The chain employs TRBV20-1 and TRBJ2-6; D remains unclear. With 3 bases removed from V and 0 bases from J, the gap between germline ends came to 3 bases. Germline-derived CDR1 and CDR2 are DFQATT and SNEGSKA (reference sequence). CDR3 length: 13 residues. The CDR3 here is CSASSSGANVLTF. CDR3 DNA sequence: TGCAGTGCTAGCAGCTCTGGGGCCAACGTCCTGACTTTC.

This chain links TRBV29-1 with TRBJ1-2, with D unresolved. The CDR3 extends over 12 amino acids. CDR1 and CDR2 (germline): SQVTM, ANQGSEA. V was clipped by 7 bases and J by 4 bases, with 13 bases between them. For the CDR3, the DNA is TGCAGCGCCCAAGGCAATTTCTATGGCTACACCTTC. It encodes CSAQGNFYGYTF.